The 9 T cell receptor beta chains below were found in one sample sequenced in a study of blood T cells in healthy people across ages. Primers used in a second PCR of roughly 7 to 11 cycles were a sample-barcoded 5' primer and a J-beta primer mix. MiXCR was run by TCRdb on the 5' RACE reads, yielding one entry per CDR3 protein. The sample shows about 1.5 million distinct CDR3 sequences, approximately 42% of them seen only once. The sequencing sample was made of blood. The origin of the receptors is a young woman in good health.

This clonotype came up a few times. V is TRBV10-3 and J is TRBJ2-7; TRBD2 agrees at 7 bases. The V and J ends lost 0 bases and 0 bases, in that order; junction bases with no gene match: 8. The germline gives CDR1 ENHRY, CDR2 SYGVKD. The length of the CDR3 is 17 residues. In nucleotides, the CDR3 is TGTGCCATCAGTGAGTCGATCCTAGCGGCGAGCTCCTACGAGCAGTACTTC. It codes for CAISESILAASSYEQYF.

This clonotype has only one observation. The CDR3 region is CASRIPPGQGYNEQFF. CDR3 nucleotides: TGTGCCAGCAGGATTCCCCCGGGACAGGGATACAATGAGCAGTTCTTC. The chain carries TRBV6-6 and TRBJ2-1; 9 bases are a match to TRBD1. Germline V gene lookup returns CDR1 MNHNY and CDR2 SVGAGI (reference sequence). V dropped 6 bases and J dropped 4; count of bases not matched to a gene: 10. CDR3 length: 16 residues.

In this sample, this clonotype turned up a few times. This chain joins TRBV5-1 and TRBJ2-7; D gene unclear. The germline CDR1 and CDR2 sequences are SGHRS and YFSETQ. The CDR3 consists of 14 residues. V lost 8 bases, J lost 3 bases, and 18 bases lay in between. DNA of the CDR3: TGCGCCAGAAGCCCACTCTCACCTATCTACGAGCAGTACTTC. Translated: CARSPLSPIYEQYF. Using reference TRBV5-1 and TRBJ2-7 for the parts outside the CDR3, the full variable domain is KAGVTQTPRYLIKTRGQQVTLSCSPISGHRSVSWYQQTPGQGLQFLFEYFSETQRNKGNFPGRFSGRQFSNSRSEMNVSTLELGDSALYLCARSPLSPIYEQYFGPGTRLTVT.

The CDR3: CASSLGGIMEKLFF. The CDR3 nucleotides are TGTGCCAGCAGCCTAGGTGGTATTATGGAAAAACTGTTTTTT. The V and J genes are TRBV7-6 and TRBJ1-4; D uncertain. CDR1 is SGHVS and CDR2 is FNYEAQ in the germline V gene. The CDR3 spans 14 residues. Trimming cost V 5 bases and J 8 bases, with 15 bases left between them.

This clonotype occurred a few times. The chain recombines TRBV7-2 with TRBJ2-1, with D possibly matching TRBD2 (5 bases). Per the germline V gene, CDR1 is SGHTA and CDR2 is FQGNSA. Trimming left V 1 base short and J 4 bases short, with 14 bases between. The CDR3 has 16 residues. The chain's CDR3 is CASSLVRRQAYNEQFF. Written as DNA, the CDR3 is TGTGCCAGCAGCTTAGTAAGGAGGCAGGCGTACAATGAGCAGTTCTTC. Complete variable domain (other parts from reference TRBV7-2 and TRBJ2-1): GAGVSQSPSNKVTEKGKDVELRCDPISGHTALYWYRQSLGQGLEFLIYFQGNSAPDKSGLPSDRFSAERTGGSVSTLTIQRTQQEDSAVYLCASSLVRRQAYNEQFFGPGTRLTVL.

This clonotype was found a few times. The chain carries TRBV20-1 and TRBJ2-3; no definite D call. V was pared by 6 bases and J by 1 base, with 14 bases between. This CDR3 is 14 amino acids long. Germline values: CDR1 DFQATT, CDR2 SNEGSKA (reference sequence). The CDR3 reads CSARKDGRTDTQYF. CDR3 sequence (DNA): TGCAGTGCGCGGAAGGACGGACGCACAGATACGCAGTATTTT.

The chain combines TRBV19 with TRBJ1-6, with 9 positions matching TRBD1. The CDR3 has 17 amino acids. Per the germline V gene, CDR1 is LNHDA and CDR2 is SQIVND (reference sequence). With 5 bases clipped from V and 6 bases from J, the junction kept 11 bases outside the gene matches. The CDR3 loop is CASSSMPGQGFNSPLHF. The CDR3 DNA sequence: TGTGCCAGTAGTTCAATGCCGGGACAGGGTTTTAATTCACCCCTCCACTTT.

The rearrangement joins TRBV12-3 or TRBV12-4 to TRBJ2-5, with D tentatively TRBD1 or TRBD2 (5 bases each). The CDR3 is 12 residues long. V was shortened by 2 bases and J by 11 bases, with 12 bases between the two germline ends. CDR3 sequence reads: CASSLLVGEQYF. The CDR3, as DNA: TGTGCCAGCAGTTTACTCGTGGGGGAGCAGTACTTC.

The rearrangement uses TRBV6-6 and TRBJ2-7, with 8 bases aligning to TRBD2. Germline CDR1 is MNHNY and CDR2 is SVGAGI (reference sequence). The V gene end was trimmed by 0 bases and the J gene end by 7 bases; junction bases not matched to a gene: 11. This CDR3 is 16 amino acids long. CDR3 sequence reads: CASSYSFSGRLNEQYF. CDR3 DNA: TGTGCCAGCAGTTACTCGTTCAGCGGGAGACTCAATGAGCAGTACTTC.